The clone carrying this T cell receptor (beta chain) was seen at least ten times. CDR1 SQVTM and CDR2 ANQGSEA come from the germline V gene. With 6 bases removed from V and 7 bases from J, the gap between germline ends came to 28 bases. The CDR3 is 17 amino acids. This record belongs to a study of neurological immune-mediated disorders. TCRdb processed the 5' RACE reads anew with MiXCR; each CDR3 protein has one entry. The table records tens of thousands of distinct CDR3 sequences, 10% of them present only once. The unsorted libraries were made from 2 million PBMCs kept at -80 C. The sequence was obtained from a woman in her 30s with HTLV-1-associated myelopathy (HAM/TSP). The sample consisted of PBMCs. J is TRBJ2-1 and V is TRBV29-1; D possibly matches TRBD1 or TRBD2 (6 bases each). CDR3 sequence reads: CSVPTDRSGVLPNEQFF. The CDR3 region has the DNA TGCAGCGTCCCAACTGACAGGTCGGGGGTCCTACCAAATGAGCAGTTCTTC.